This TCR beta chain originates from a study of OX40 agonist ivuxolimab in advanced cancers. Overall study findings and caveats: Not determined was the antigen specificity of the expanded peripheral T cells. Both CD4+ and CD8+ T cell populations in blood had undergone clonal expansion by week 6 at 0.1 to 3.0 mg/kg.

Regarding this clone: No antigen is known for it.

Assay used: immunoSEQ multiplex PCR; TCRdb lists only in-frame clones, some missing. The sample has tens of thousands of clones, around nine tenths seen once. The sequence was obtained from an adult with an advanced solid tumor such as melanoma, head and neck, liver or kidney cancer. The sequences come from CD4+ or CD8+ T cells sorted from blood, collected in a trial of the OX40 agonist ivuxolimab.

CDR3 loop: CASSSSGTGVAEQYF. The CDR3 coding sequence is TGTGCCAGTAGTTCCTCCGGGACAGGGGTCGCCGAGCAGTACTTC. The chain uses TRBV19 and TRBJ2-7; 10 bases agree with TRBD1. The CDR3 contains 15 residues. Germline CDR1 is LNHDA and CDR2 is SQIVND (reference sequence). V was pared by 5 bases and J by 6 bases, with 10 bases of the junction left unmatched.